This TCR beta chain comes out of a study of T-cell memory formation after mild COVID-19. After 5'RACE with constant-segment primers, TCR alpha and TCR beta cDNA libraries carrying sample barcodes and UMIs were obtained. MiXCR, applied by TCRdb to the 5' RACE reads, yields one record per CDR3 protein. The table records 400,000 to 500,000 distinct CDR3 sequences, roughly 17% of them present only once. This CDR3 region has 14 residues. Trimming left V 5 bases short and J 2 bases short, with 12 bases between. Per germline, CDR1 SGHVS and CDR2 FNYEAQ. Study conclusions and caveats: Mainly CM and EM harbored the contracting CD4+ clones; mainly EMRA harbored the CD8+ ones. Pre-infection memory carried some responding clones, suggesting that cross-reactive memory joined.

This clonotype was counted only a few times. As yet, its antigen is unknown. The sequenced sample was PBMCs or a T cell subset sorted from them (not recorded which). The chain links TRBV7-6 to TRBJ2-5; D unresolved. This receptor was obtained from a man in his late teens or twenties who had mild COVID-19 (a few samples of this study predate the infection). Cell type and time point are not known. The CDR3 nucleotides are TGTGCCAGCAGCGAAAGCTGGGGTCAAGAGACCCAGTACTTC. Its translation is CASSESWGQETQYF. The whole variable domain, remainder taken from reference TRBV7-6 and TRBJ2-5, is GAGVSQSPRYKVTKRGQDVALRCDPISGHVSLYWYRQALGQGPEFLTYFNYEAQQDKSGLPNDRFSAERPEGSISTLTIQRTEQRDSAMYRCASSESWGQETQYFGPGTRLLVL.